This TCR beta chain comes out of a study of blood T cell repertoires in COVID-19. Study background: Sites across the United States, Italy and Spain contributed samples from acute and convalescent COVID-19. From T cells, B-cell-depleted T cells, or PBMCs came the material, which was cDNA or gDNA.

TCRdb keeps only in-frame clones here, not all; method: immunoSEQ multiplex PCR. The repertoire holds under 200,000 clones, with roughly 84% as singletons. Seattle cases were enrolled at active infection and followed longitudinally. The CDR3 extends over 15 amino acids. Germline lookup yields CDR1 SNHLY and CDR2 FYNNEI. With 1 base removed from V and 0 bases from J, the gap between germline ends came to 9 bases. The sequence was obtained from a woman in her 70s with COVID-19, enrolled during active disease. The sequenced material came from peripheral blood. The chain couples TRBV2 to TRBJ2-5, with a tentative D call TRBD1 (5 bases). This CDR3 reads CASSEGAGYQETQYF. The CDR3 DNA reads as TGTGCCAGCAGTGAAGGGGCAGGGTACCAAGAGACCCAGTACTTC.